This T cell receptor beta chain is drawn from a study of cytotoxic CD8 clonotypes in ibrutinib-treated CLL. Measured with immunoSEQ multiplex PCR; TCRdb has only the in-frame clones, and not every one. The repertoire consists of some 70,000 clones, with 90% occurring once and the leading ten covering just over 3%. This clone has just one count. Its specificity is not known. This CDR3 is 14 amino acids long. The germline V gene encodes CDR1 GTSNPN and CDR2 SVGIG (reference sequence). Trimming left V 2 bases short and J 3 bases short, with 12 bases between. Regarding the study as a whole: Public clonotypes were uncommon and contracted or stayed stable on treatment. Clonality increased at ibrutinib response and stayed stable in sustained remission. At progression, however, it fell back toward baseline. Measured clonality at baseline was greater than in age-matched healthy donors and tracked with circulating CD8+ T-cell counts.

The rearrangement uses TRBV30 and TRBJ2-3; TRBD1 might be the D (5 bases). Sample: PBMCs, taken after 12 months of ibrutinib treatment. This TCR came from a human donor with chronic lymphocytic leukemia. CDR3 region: CAWSWGSYTDTQYF. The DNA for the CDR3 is TGTGCCTGGAGTTGGGGCAGTTATACAGATACGCAGTATTTT.